Listed below are T cell receptor beta chains from one sample, sequenced in a study of shared clonotypes between healthy human individuals. Generated by immunoSEQ multiplex PCR, the TCRdb table keeps only in-frame clones and is missing some. The table shows approximately 710,000 clones, with 90% occurring only once. The sequenced sample was memory CD8+ T cells from PBMCs. All receptors come from a man between 18 and 35 years old in good health. Some clones in this sample may be carry-over from other donors' samples. CDR3s include the opening cysteine and the closing phenylalanine or tryptophan. A D gene is named only where the DNA matches it firmly. Rows may omit the clone size; those that give it use once, few, many or a size class.

clone size: few
D gene: -
J gene: TRBJ1-2
CDR3 length: 14
V gene: TRBV28
CDR3 protein: CASTSRENSYGYTF
CDR3 DNA: TGTGCCAGCACCTCCAGGGAAAACAGCTATGGCTACACCTTC

clone size: -
D gene: -
J gene: TRBJ2-3
CDR3 length: 15
V gene: TRBV28
CDR3 protein: CASSPWGSGTDTQYF
CDR3 DNA: TGTGCCAGCAGTCCATGGGGCAGCGGCACAGATACGCAGTATTTT

clone size: -
D gene: TRBD1
J gene: TRBJ2-6
CDR3 length: 18
V gene: TRBV7-9
CDR3 protein: CASSPTGGVTTGANVLTF
CDR3 DNA: TGTGCCAGCAGCCCTACAGGGGGAGTGACTACTGGGGCCAACGTCCTGACTTTC

clone size: -
D gene: TRBD2
J gene: TRBJ2-6
CDR3 length: 19
V gene: TRBV9
CDR3 protein: CASSVAVAGTNSGANVLTF
CDR3 DNA: TGTGCCAGCAGCGTAGCGGTAGCGGGTACAAACTCTGGGGCCAACGTCCTGACTTTC

clone size: -
D gene: -
J gene: TRBJ2-5
CDR3 length: 10
V gene: TRBV5-5
CDR3 protein: CARAKETQYF
CDR3 DNA: TGCGCCCGCGCGAAAGAGACCCAGTACTTC

clone size: -
D gene: TRBD1
J gene: TRBJ2-1
CDR3 length: 17
V gene: TRBV14
CDR3 protein: CASSQEGTGQTYNEQFF
CDR3 DNA: TGTGCCAGCAGCCAAGAAGGGACGGGACAGACCTACAATGAGCAGTTCTTC

clone size: -
D gene: -
J gene: TRBJ2-3
CDR3 length: 14
V gene: TRBV6-5
CDR3 protein: CASSYGSNTDTQYF
CDR3 DNA: TGTGCCAGCAGTTACGGCAGCAACACAGATACGCAGTATTTT

clone size: once
D gene: -
J gene: TRBJ2-2
CDR3 length: 16
V gene: TRBV15
CDR3 protein: CATSRGVAAGTGELFF
CDR3 DNA: TGTGCCACCAGCAGAGGCGTGGCGGCGGGCACCGGGGAGCTGTTTTTT

clone size: -
D gene: TRBD1
J gene: TRBJ2-7
CDR3 length: 16
V gene: TRBV7-3
CDR3 protein: CASSLIGTGSTNEQYF
CDR3 DNA: TGTGCCAGCAGCTTAATCGGGACAGGGTCAACAAACGAGCAGTACTTC

clone size: -
D gene: -
J gene: TRBJ2-7
CDR3 length: 13
V gene: TRBV7-6
CDR3 protein: CASSLALGREQYF
CDR3 DNA: TGTGCCAGCAGCTTAGCGTTGGGTAGGGAGCAGTACTTC

clone size: once
D gene: -
J gene: TRBJ1-2
CDR3 length: 14
V gene: TRBV14
CDR3 protein: CASSRSGRWYGYTF
CDR3 DNA: TGTGCCAGCAGCCGATCGGGGCGATGGTATGGCTACACCTTC

clone size: once
D gene: TRBD2
J gene: TRBJ2-1
CDR3 length: 12
V gene: TRBV12-5
CDR3 protein: CASGGGGVEQFF
CDR3 DNA: TGTGCTAGTGGCGGGGGGGGTGTCGAGCAGTTCTTC

clone size: -
D gene: -
J gene: TRBJ2-7
CDR3 length: 11
V gene: TRBV25-1
CDR3 protein: CASSELGEQYF
CDR3 DNA: TGTGCCAGCAGTGAATTGGGTGAGCAGTACTTC

clone size: -
D gene: -
J gene: TRBJ1-2
CDR3 length: 17
V gene: TRBV11-2
CDR3 protein: CASSSADASGPAYGYTF
CDR3 DNA: TGTGCCAGCAGCTCCGCGGACGCAAGTGGCCCTGCATATGGCTACACCTTC

clone size: -
D gene: -
J gene: TRBJ2-5
CDR3 length: 15
V gene: TRBV6-5
CDR3 protein: CASSYRTGTDRTQYF
CDR3 DNA: TGTGCCAGCAGTTACCGAACTGGGACCGATAGGACCCAGTACTTC

clone size: -
D gene: -
J gene: TRBJ1-1
CDR3 length: 12
V gene: TRBV9
CDR3 protein: CASSALDTEAFF
CDR3 DNA: TGTGCCAGCAGCGCCCTGGACACTGAAGCTTTCTTT

clone size: -
D gene: -
J gene: TRBJ2-2
CDR3 length: 15
V gene: TRBV4-2
CDR3 protein: CASSRSTDNTGELFF
CDR3 DNA: TGTGCCAGCAGCCGTTCTACGGATAACACCGGGGAGCTGTTTTTT

clone size: -
D gene: TRBD1
J gene: TRBJ1-2
CDR3 length: 14
V gene: TRBV9
CDR3 protein: CASSETGVNYGYTF
CDR3 DNA: TGTGCCAGCTCAGAGACAGGGGTGAACTATGGCTACACCTTC

clone size: -
D gene: TRBD2
J gene: TRBJ2-7
CDR3 length: 17
V gene: TRBV7-8
CDR3 protein: CASSLARPGSGRGEQYF
CDR3 DNA: TGTGCCAGCAGCTTAGCCCGACCCGGTAGCGGGAGAGGCGAGCAGTACTTC

clone size: -
D gene: -
J gene: TRBJ2-7
CDR3 length: 14
V gene: TRBV11-2
CDR3 protein: CASSLLTGSHEQYF
CDR3 DNA: TGTGCCAGCAGCTTATTAACAGGGTCCCACGAGCAGTACTTC

clone size: -
D gene: -
J gene: TRBJ2-1
CDR3 length: 16
V gene: TRBV6-6
CDR3 protein: CASSYAKRGTDNEQFF
CDR3 DNA: TGTGCCAGCAGTTACGCAAAAAGGGGAACTGACAATGAGCAGTTCTTC

clone size: -
D gene: -
J gene: TRBJ2-3
CDR3 length: 15
V gene: TRBV7-9
CDR3 protein: CASSSDRTPTDTQYF
CDR3 DNA: TGTGCCAGCAGCTCCGACAGGACACCTACAGATACGCAGTATTTT

clone size: -
D gene: -
J gene: TRBJ1-1
CDR3 length: 15
V gene: TRBV7-2
CDR3 protein: CASSLRAASNTEAFF
CDR3 DNA: TGTGCCAGCAGCTTAAGGGCTGCGTCGAACACTGAAGCTTTCTTT

clone size: few
D gene: -
J gene: TRBJ1-6
CDR3 length: 14
V gene: TRBV7-3
CDR3 protein: CASSSVGVGSPLHF
CDR3 DNA: TGTGCCAGCAGCTCTGTGGGGGTTGGGTCACCCCTCCACTTT

clone size: -
D gene: -
J gene: TRBJ1-2
CDR3 length: 13
V gene: TRBV27
CDR3 protein: CASSLGGGYGYTF
CDR3 DNA: TGTGCCAGCAGTTTGGGTGGGGGGTATGGCTACACCTTC

clone size: -
D gene: -
J gene: TRBJ1-4
CDR3 length: 13
V gene: TRBV30
CDR3 protein: CAWRGSTASKLFF
CDR3 DNA: TGTGCCTGGAGAGGCAGTACTGCGAGCAAACTGTTTTTT

clone size: -
D gene: -
J gene: TRBJ1-5
CDR3 length: 15
V gene: TRBV7-9
CDR3 protein: CASSLETAFYQPQHF
CDR3 DNA: TGTGCCAGCAGCTTAGAGACAGCCTTTTATCAGCCCCAGCATTTT

clone size: -
D gene: -
J gene: TRBJ2-7
CDR3 length: 13
V gene: TRBV7-9
CDR3 protein: CASSWTQPGEQYF
CDR3 DNA: TGTGCCAGCAGCTGGACCCAGCCCGGCGAGCAGTACTTC

clone size: -
D gene: -
J gene: TRBJ2-7
CDR3 length: 16
V gene: TRBV9
CDR3 protein: CASSPPEGTSAYEQYF
CDR3 DNA: TGTGCCAGCAGCCCGCCAGAAGGGACATCAGCCTACGAGCAGTACTTC

clone size: -
D gene: -
J gene: TRBJ2-2
CDR3 length: 12
V gene: TRBV27
CDR3 protein: CASSLSSGELFF
CDR3 DNA: TGTGCCAGCAGTTTATCATCCGGGGAGCTGTTTTTT

clone size: once
D gene: -
J gene: TRBJ2-7
CDR3 length: 15
V gene: TRBV5-6
CDR3 protein: CASSPWGGADYEQYF
CDR3 DNA: TGTGCCAGCAGCCCGTGGGGGGGGGCAGACTACGAGCAGTACTTC

clone size: -
D gene: -
J gene: TRBJ2-3
CDR3 length: 16
V gene: TRBV6-5
CDR3 protein: CASSYTDPGFTDTQYF
CDR3 DNA: TGTGCCAGCAGTTACACGGATCCGGGGTTCACAGATACGCAGTATTTT

clone size: -
D gene: TRBD1
J gene: TRBJ1-1
CDR3 length: 15
V gene: TRBV11-2
CDR3 protein: CASSFGNTGGTEAFF
CDR3 DNA: TGTGCCAGCAGCTTCGGGAACACAGGGGGCACTGAAGCTTTCTTT

clone size: -
D gene: -
J gene: TRBJ2-7
CDR3 length: 15
V gene: TRBV10-1
CDR3 protein: CASSDFGGTQYEQYF
CDR3 DNA: TGCGCCAGCAGTGATTTTGGGGGGACCCAATACGAGCAGTACTTC

clone size: -
D gene: TRBD1
J gene: TRBJ2-5
CDR3 length: 14
V gene: TRBV7-9
CDR3 protein: CASSLPTGGETQYF
CDR3 DNA: TGTGCCAGCAGCTTACCGACAGGGGGAGAGACCCAGTACTTC

clone size: -
D gene: TRBD1
J gene: TRBJ2-7
CDR3 length: 15
V gene: TRBV27
CDR3 protein: CASSRRTGGPYEQYF
CDR3 DNA: TGTGCCAGCAGTCGGCGGACAGGGGGTCCCTACGAGCAGTACTTC

clone size: -
D gene: -
J gene: TRBJ1-1
CDR3 length: 13
V gene: TRBV27
CDR3 protein: CASSYRAPGEAFF
CDR3 DNA: TGTGCCAGCAGTTACCGGGCCCCGGGTGAAGCTTTCTTT

clone size: -
D gene: TRBD2
J gene: TRBJ2-7
CDR3 length: 12
V gene: TRBV2
CDR3 protein: CASRGGHYEQYF
CDR3 DNA: TGTGCCAGCCGGGGGGGCCATTACGAGCAGTACTTC

clone size: once
D gene: TRBD1
J gene: TRBJ2-7
CDR3 length: 14
V gene: TRBV6-5
CDR3 protein: CASSYDRGTYEQYF
CDR3 DNA: TGTGCCAGCAGTTATGACAGGGGTACGTACGAGCAGTACTTC

clone size: -
D gene: -
J gene: TRBJ1-2
CDR3 length: 13
V gene: TRBV4-2
CDR3 protein: CASSHQGREGYTF
CDR3 DNA: TGTGCCAGCAGCCATCAGGGAAGGGAGGGCTACACCTTC

clone size: -
D gene: -
J gene: TRBJ1-5
CDR3 length: 16
V gene: TRBV28
CDR3 protein: CASSSPRRGSNQPQHF
CDR3 DNA: TGTGCCAGCAGTTCCCCCAGGAGGGGTAGCAATCAGCCCCAGCATTTT

clone size: once
D gene: -
J gene: TRBJ1-2
CDR3 length: 15
V gene: TRBV5-1
CDR3 protein: CASSLAFAPNYGYTF
CDR3 DNA: TGCGCCAGCAGCTTGGCCTTTGCGCCGAACTATGGCTACACCTTC

clone size: -
D gene: TRBD1
J gene: TRBJ2-7
CDR3 length: 15
V gene: TRBV19
CDR3 protein: CASSIDAGQGYEQYF
CDR3 DNA: TGTGCCAGTAGTATAGACGCGGGACAGGGGTACGAGCAGTACTTC

clone size: -
D gene: -
J gene: TRBJ2-7
CDR3 length: 16
V gene: TRBV27
CDR3 protein: CASSSYYEMGTYEQYF
CDR3 DNA: TGTGCCAGCAGTTCATATTATGAGATGGGCACCTACGAGCAGTACTTC

clone size: -
D gene: -
J gene: TRBJ2-7
CDR3 length: 19
V gene: TRBV27
CDR3 protein: CASRPITLPLRDRSYEQYF
CDR3 DNA: TGTGCCAGCAGACCTATCACCTTACCTCTCCGGGACCGGTCCTACGAGCAGTACTTC